This entry is about one T cell receptor beta chain. The entry originates in a study of blood T cell repertoires in COVID-19. Produced via immunoSEQ multiplex PCR; TCRdb's table is partial and in-frame only. The sample shows some 380,000 clones, about 89% of them seen only once. Cohort 3 recovery required two negative PCRs, clearance, or symptom resolution. Germline V lookup: CDR1 SGHRS, CDR2 YFSETQ. V gave up 4 bases and J gave up 0 bases; unmatched junction bases: 7. The CDR3 consists of 15 residues. The V call is TRBV5-1, the J call TRBJ2-7, with 7 nucleotides matching TRBD2. Sequencing was carried out using PBMCs or T cells enriched from blood (not recorded which). This sequence originates from a man aged 30 to 39 who had recovered from COVID-19. CDR3 in DNA: TGCGCCAGCAGCGACAAGCTAGCGGCCTCCTACGAGCAGTACTTC. Its protein is CASSDKLAASYEQYF. Supplemented by reference TRBV5-1 and TRBJ2-7, the full variable domain reads KAGVTQTPRYLIKTRGQQVTLSCSPISGHRSVSWYQQTPGQGLQFLFEYFSETQRNKGNFPGRFSGRQFSNSRSEMNVSTLELGDSALYLCASSDKLAASYEQYFGPGTRLTVT.